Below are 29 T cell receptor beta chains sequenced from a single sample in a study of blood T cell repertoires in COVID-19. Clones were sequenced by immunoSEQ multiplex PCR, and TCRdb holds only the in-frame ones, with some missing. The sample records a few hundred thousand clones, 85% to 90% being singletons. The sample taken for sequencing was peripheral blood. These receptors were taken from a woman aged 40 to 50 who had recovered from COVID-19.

CDR3 in DNA: TGTGCCAGCGTTATCGCTGGAAACACCATATATTTT. This encodes CASVIAGNTIYF. The V call is TRBV12-3 or TRBV12-4, the J call TRBJ1-3; the D is unclear. V gave up 8 bases and J gave up 2 bases, with 7 bases separating them. This CDR3 spans 12 amino acids.

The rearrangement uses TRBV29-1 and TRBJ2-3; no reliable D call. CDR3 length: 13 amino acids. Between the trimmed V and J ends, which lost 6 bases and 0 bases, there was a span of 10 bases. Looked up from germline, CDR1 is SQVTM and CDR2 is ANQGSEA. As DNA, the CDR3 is TGCAGCGTAGCTCTCATCAGCACAGATACGCAGTATTTT. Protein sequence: CSVALISTDTQYF.

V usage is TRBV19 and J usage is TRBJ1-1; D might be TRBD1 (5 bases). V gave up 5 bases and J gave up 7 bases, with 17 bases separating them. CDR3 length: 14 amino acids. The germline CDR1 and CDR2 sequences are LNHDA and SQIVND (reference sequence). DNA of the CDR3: TGTGCCAGTAGTCAGGGTCGGGTTTGGGGTGAAGCTTTCTTT. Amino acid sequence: CASSQGRVWGEAFF.

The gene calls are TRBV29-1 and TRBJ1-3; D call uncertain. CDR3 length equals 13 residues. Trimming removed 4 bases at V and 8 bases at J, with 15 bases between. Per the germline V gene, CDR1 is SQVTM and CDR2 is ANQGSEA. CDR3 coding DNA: TGCAGCGTTGCAGTCCCCAGGATCGACACCATATATTTT. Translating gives CSVAVPRIDTIYF.

The CDR3 region is CASSLGLGELFF. The CDR3 DNA is TGCGCCAGCAGCTTGGGTCTAGGGGAGCTGTTTTTT. This sequence joins TRBV5-1 and TRBJ2-2; no clear D gene. The V end was cut by 0 bases, the J end by 8 bases, with 5 bases between. Looked up from germline, CDR1 is SGHRS and CDR2 is YFSETQ. This CDR3 has 12 amino acids.

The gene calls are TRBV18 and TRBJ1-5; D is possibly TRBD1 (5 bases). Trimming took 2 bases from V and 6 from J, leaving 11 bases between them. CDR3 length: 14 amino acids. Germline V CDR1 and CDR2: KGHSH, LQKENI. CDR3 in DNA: TGTGCCAGCTCACCATATTTCGACAGTCAGCCCCAGCATTTT. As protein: CASSPYFDSQPQHF.

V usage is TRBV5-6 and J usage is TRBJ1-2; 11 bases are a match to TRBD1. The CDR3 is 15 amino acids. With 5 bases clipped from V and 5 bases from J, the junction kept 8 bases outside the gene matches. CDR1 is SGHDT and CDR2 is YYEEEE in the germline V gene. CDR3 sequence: CASRRTGGAYYGYTF. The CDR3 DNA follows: TGTGCCAGCAGACGGACAGGGGGCGCATATTATGGCTACACCTTC.

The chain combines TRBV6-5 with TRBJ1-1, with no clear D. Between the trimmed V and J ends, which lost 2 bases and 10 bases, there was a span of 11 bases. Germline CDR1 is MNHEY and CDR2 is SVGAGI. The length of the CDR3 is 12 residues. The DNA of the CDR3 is TGTGCCAGCAGTTACCCCGGTCTAAGAGCTTTCTTT. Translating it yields CASSYPGLRAFF.

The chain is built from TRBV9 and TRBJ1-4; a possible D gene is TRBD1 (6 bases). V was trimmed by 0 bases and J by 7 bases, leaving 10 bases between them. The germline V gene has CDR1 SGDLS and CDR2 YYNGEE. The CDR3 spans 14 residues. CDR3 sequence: CASSVGQGSEKLFF. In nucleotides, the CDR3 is TGTGCCAGCAGCGTAGGTCAGGGGAGTGAAAAACTGTTTTTT.

The CDR3 sequence is CASAGTGNWAGNTIYF. DNA of the CDR3: TGTGCCAGCGCCGGGACAGGGAACTGGGCTGGAAACACCATATATTTT. The V call is TRBV3-1 (or the pseudogene TRBV3-2), the J call TRBJ1-3; 9 nucleotides match TRBD1. Germline-derived CDR1 and CDR2 are LGHDT and YNNKEL (reference sequence). V gave up 8 bases and J gave up 2 bases; unmatched junction bases: 10. The CDR3 is 16 amino acids.

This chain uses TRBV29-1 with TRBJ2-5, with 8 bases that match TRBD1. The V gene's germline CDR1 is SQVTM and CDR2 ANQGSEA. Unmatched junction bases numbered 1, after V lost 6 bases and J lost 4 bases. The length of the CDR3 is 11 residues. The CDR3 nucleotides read TGCAGCGTCCAGGGGGCAGAGACCCAGTACTTC. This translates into CSVQGAETQYF.

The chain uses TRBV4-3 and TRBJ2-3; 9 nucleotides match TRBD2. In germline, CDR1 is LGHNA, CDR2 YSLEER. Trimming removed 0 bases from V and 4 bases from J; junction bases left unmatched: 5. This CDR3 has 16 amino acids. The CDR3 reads CASSQDLAGEADTQYF. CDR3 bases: TGCGCCAGCAGCCAAGATTTAGCGGGAGAGGCAGATACGCAGTATTTT.

The CDR3 nucleotides are TGTGCCAGCAGCGACAGGGTCTCTAATGAAAAACTGTTTTTT. This translates into CASSDRVSNEKLFF. The genes are TRBV2 and TRBJ1-4; TRBD1 agrees at 7 bases. Unmatched junction bases numbered 4, after V lost 6 bases and J lost 3 bases. Germline CDR1 reads SNHLY; CDR2 reads FYNNEI. This CDR3 comprises 14 residues.

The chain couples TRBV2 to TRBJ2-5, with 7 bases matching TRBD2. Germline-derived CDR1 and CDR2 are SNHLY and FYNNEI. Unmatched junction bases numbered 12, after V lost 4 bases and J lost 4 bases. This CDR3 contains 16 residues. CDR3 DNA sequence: TGTGCCAGCAGTGGACTAGCTAAGGTTCTAGGAGAGACCCAGTACTTC. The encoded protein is CASSGLAKVLGETQYF.

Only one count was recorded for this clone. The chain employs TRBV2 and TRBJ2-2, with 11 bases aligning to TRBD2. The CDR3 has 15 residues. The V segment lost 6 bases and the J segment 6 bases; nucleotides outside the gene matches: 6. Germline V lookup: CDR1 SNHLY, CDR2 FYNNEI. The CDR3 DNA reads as TGTGCCAGCAGCGTTAGCGGGGGGGCCGCCGGGGAGCTGTTTTTT. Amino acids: CASSVSGGAAGELFF.

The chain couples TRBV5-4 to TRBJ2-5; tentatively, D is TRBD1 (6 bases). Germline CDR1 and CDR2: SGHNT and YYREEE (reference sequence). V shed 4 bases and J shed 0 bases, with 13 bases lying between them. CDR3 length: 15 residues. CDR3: CASSRDNKYQETQYF. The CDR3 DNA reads TGTGCCAGCAGCCGGGACAATAAGTACCAAGAGACCCAGTACTTC.

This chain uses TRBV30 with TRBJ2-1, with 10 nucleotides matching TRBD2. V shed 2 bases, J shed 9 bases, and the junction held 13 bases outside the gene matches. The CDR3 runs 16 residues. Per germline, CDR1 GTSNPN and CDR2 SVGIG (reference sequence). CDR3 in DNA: TGTGCCTGGAGTCCAGAGTTGAGCGGGAGGGCCGCTGAGCAGTTCTTC. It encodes CAWSPELSGRAAEQFF.

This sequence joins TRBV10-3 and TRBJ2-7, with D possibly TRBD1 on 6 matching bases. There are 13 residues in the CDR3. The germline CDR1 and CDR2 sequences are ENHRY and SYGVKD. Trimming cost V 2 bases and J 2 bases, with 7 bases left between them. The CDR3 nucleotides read TGTGCCATCAGTGAGGGGACACCCTACGAGCAGTACTTC. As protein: CAISEGTPYEQYF.

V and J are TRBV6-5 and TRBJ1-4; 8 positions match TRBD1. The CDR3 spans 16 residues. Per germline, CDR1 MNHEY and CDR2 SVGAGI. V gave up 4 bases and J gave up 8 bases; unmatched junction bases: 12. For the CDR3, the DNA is TGTGCCAGCAGTTCCTTTCGGACAGGGTGGAGGGAAAAACTGTTTTTT. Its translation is CASSSFRTGWREKLFF.

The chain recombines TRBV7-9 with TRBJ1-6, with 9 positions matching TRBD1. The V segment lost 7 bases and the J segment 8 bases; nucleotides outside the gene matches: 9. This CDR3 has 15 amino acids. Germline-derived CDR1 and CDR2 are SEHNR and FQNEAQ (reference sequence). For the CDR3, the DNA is TGTGCCAGCACACTGAAGACAGGGGGAGATTCACCCCTCCACTTT. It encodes CASTLKTGGDSPLHF.

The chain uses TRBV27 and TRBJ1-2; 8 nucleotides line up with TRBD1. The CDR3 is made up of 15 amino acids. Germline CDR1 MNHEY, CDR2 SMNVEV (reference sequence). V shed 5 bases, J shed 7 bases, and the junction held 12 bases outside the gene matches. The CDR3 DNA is TGTGCCAGCAGTCCACGGACAGGGAAAGGGAGTGGCTACACCTTC. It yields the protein CASSPRTGKGSGYTF.

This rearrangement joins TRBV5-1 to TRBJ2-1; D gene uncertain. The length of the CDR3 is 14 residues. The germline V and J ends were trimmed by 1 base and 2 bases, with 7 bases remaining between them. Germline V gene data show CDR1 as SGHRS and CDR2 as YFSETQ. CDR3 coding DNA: TGCGCCAGCAGCTTGAGCCTGACCTACAATGAGCAGTTCTTC. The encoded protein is CASSLSLTYNEQFF.

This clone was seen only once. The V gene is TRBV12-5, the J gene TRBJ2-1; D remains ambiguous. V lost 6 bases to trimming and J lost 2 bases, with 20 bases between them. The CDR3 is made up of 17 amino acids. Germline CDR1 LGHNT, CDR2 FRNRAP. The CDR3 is CASGAPPRGAPYNEQFF. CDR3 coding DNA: TGTGCTAGTGGCGCCCCCCCCCGAGGCGCCCCCTACAATGAGCAGTTCTTC. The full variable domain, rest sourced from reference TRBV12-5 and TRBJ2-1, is DARVTQTPRHKVTEMGQEVTMRCQPILGHNTVFWYRQTMMQGLELLAYFRNRAPLDDSGMPKDRFSAEMPDATLATLKIQPSEPRDSAVYFCASGAPPRGAPYNEQFFGPGTRLTVL.

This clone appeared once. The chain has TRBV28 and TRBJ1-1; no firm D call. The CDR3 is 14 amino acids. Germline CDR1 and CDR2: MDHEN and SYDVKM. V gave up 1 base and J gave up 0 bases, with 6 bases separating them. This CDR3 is CASSLYRMNTEAFF. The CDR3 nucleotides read TGTGCCAGCAGTTTATACAGAATGAACACTGAAGCTTTCTTT. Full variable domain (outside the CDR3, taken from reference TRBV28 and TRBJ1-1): DVKVTQSSRYLVKRTGEKVFLECVQDMDHENMFWYRQDPGLGLRLIYFSYDVKMKEKGDIPEGYSVSREKKERFSLILESASTNQTSMYLCASSLYRMNTEAFFGQGTRLTVV.

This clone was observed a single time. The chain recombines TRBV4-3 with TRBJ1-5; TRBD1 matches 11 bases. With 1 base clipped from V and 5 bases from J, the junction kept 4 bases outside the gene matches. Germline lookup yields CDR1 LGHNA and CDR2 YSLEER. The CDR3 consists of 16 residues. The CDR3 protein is CASSQGGDRGDQPQHF. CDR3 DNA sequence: TGCGCCAGCAGCCAAGGAGGGGACAGGGGGGATCAGCCCCAGCATTTT.

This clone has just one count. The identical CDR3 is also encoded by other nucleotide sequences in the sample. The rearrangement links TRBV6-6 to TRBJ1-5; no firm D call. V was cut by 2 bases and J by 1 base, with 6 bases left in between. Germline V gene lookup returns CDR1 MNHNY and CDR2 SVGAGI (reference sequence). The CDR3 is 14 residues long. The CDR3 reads CASSYPGSNQPQHF. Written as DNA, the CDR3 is TGTGCCAGCAGTTACCCGGGGAGCAATCAGCCCCAGCATTTT.

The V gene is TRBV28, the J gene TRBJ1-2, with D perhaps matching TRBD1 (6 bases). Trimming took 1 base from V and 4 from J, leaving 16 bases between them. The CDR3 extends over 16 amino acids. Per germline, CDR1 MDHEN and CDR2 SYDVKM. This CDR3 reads CASSLFEGGLGYGYTF. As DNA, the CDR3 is TGTGCCAGCAGTTTATTTGAGGGGGGGCTGGGCTATGGCTACACCTTC.

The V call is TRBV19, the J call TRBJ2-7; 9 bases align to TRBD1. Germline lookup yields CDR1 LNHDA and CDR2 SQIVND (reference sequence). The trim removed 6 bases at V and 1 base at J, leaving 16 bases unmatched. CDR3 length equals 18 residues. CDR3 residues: CASSPGTGNVKDSYEQYF. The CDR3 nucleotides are TGTGCCAGTAGCCCCGGGACAGGGAATGTAAAGGATTCCTACGAGCAGTACTTC.

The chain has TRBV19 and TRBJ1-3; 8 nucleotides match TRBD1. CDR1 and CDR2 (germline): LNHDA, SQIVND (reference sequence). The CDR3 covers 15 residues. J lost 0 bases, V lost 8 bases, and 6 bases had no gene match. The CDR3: CASGGQVISGNTIYF. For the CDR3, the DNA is TGTGCCAGTGGGGGACAGGTCATCTCTGGAAACACCATATATTTT.